This TCR beta chain was identified during a study of human T cells and chemical hapten exposure. For the study at large: Per-sample TCR yield variation was attributed mainly to small pooled library volume differences.

Time point defined: healthy volunteer bleed at 2 weeks. Before extraction, the whole blood was not fractionated, and total RNA was taken from it. Original analysis: Samples ranged from about 23,224 to 690,600 TCRs, with a median of approximately 91,000. MiXCR, run by TCRdb on the RACE reads, gives a single entry per CDR3 protein. TCRdb assigned the V and J calls; the authors' analysis was not used. The sample contains about 130,000 distinct CDR3 sequences, approximately 9.5% of which appear only once. Ten or more counts support this clonotype. With V trimmed by 5 bases and J by 2 bases, 10 bases remained unmatched. This CDR3 is built from 17 residues. The germline V gene has CDR1 SEHNR and CDR2 FQNEAQ (reference sequence).

Sequencing used whole blood. This chain uses TRBV7-9 with TRBJ2-7; TRBD1 aligns across 12 bases. The origin of this receptor is a male donor in good health. Some clones in this sample may be carry-over from other donors' samples. This CDR3 reads CASSISSRDRGPYEQYF. CDR3 bases: TGTGCCAGCAGCATTTCTTCTCGGGACAGGGGGCCCTACGAGCAGTACTTC.